Presented here are 15 T cell receptor beta chains from one specimen sequenced in a study of T cell changes during pregnancy in multiple sclerosis. Sequenced by immunoSEQ multiplex PCR; TCRdb stores in-frame clones only, minus some. Of 65,000 or so clones listed, around 90% are singletons. Specimen: peripheral blood, collected in the second trimester of pregnancy. The receptors were sampled from a female donor in good health, enrolled as a control in a pregnancy study.

The chain uses TRBV19 and TRBJ1-5; TRBD1 is a possible D gene (5 bases). The CDR3 length is 17 residues. CDR1 LNHDA and CDR2 SQIVND come from the germline V gene (reference sequence). V was pared by 3 bases and J by 6 bases, with 21 bases between. In nucleotides, the CDR3 is TGTGCCAGTAGTATCCCTGGGGGAGGGGATCTAGTTCAGCCCCAGCATTTT. It encodes CASSIPGGGDLVQPQHF.

The chain couples TRBV5-1 to TRBJ1-2; D possibly corresponds to TRBD1 (5 bases). CDR1 and CDR2 from the germline V gene are SGHRS and YFSETQ. CDR3 length equals 14 residues. Trimming stripped 1 base from V and 2 bases from J, with 9 bases between. The CDR3 nucleotides read TGCGCCAGCAGCTTGTTGGAGGGGAACTATGGCTACACCTTC. Protein product: CASSLLEGNYGYTF. The full variable domain, in which reference TRBV5-1 and TRBJ1-2 provide the parts outside the CDR3, is KAGVTQTPRYLIKTRGQQVTLSCSPISGHRSVSWYQQTPGQGLQFLFEYFSETQRNKGNFPGRFSGRQFSNSRSEMNVSTLELGDSALYLCASSLLEGNYGYTFGSGTRLTVV.

This chain connects TRBV2 to TRBJ2-2; a weak D match, TRBD1 (6 bases). The germline V and J ends were trimmed by 6 bases and 3 bases, with 8 bases remaining between them. This CDR3 region has 13 residues. Germline CDR1 is SNHLY and CDR2 is FYNNEI. DNA of the CDR3: TGTGCCAGCAGGGCAGGGGACACCGGGGAGCTGTTTTTT. Translating gives CASRAGDTGELFF. The full variable domain, its missing parts supplied by reference TRBV2 and TRBJ2-2, is EPEVTQTPSHQVTQMGQEVILRCVPISNHLYFYWYRQILGQKVEFLVSFYNNEISEKSEIFDDQFSVERPDGSNFTLKIRSTKLEDSAMYFCASRAGDTGELFFGEGSRLTVL.

For this clone: The same CDR3 is also encoded by other DNA sequences in this sample. The chain uses TRBV30 and TRBJ1-2; D not resolved. This CDR3 is built from 16 residues. Germline V CDR1 and CDR2: GTSNPN, SVGIG (reference sequence). V gave up 1 base and J gave up 2 bases, with 17 bases separating them. This CDR3 reads CAWSARPFPRNYGYTF. For the CDR3, the DNA is TGTGCCTGGAGTGCTAGACCCTTCCCTAGGAACTATGGCTACACCTTC.

The rearrangement links TRBV5-1 to TRBJ2-5; possible D gene TRBD1, 6 bases. The germline gives CDR1 SGHRS, CDR2 YFSETQ. The CDR3 is 15 amino acids. Trimming left V 3 bases short and J 0 bases short, with 12 bases between. The CDR3 sequence: CASSSTGNNQETQYF. The CDR3 DNA is TGCGCCAGCAGCTCAACAGGGAATAACCAAGAGACCCAGTACTTC.

By sample fraction, this clone is medium-sized. This rearrangement joins TRBV6-1 to TRBJ1-1; TRBD1 matches 8 bases. V dropped 2 bases and J dropped 1; count of bases not matched to a gene: 6. This CDR3 region has 16 residues. From germline, CDR1 is MNHNS and CDR2 SASEGT. This chain's CDR3 is CASSESVGTGNTEAFF. The CDR3 DNA reads TGTGCCAGCAGTGAATCGGTGGGGACAGGGAACACTGAAGCTTTCTTT.

This chain links TRBV6-5 with TRBJ2-1; 9 bases align to TRBD2. J gave up 7 bases and V 8 bases, and 12 bases lay outside the gene matches. Germline values: CDR1 MNHEY, CDR2 SVGAGI. This CDR3 is built from 15 residues. CDR3 protein: CASYPMAGGRNEQFF. DNA of the CDR3: TGTGCCAGCTACCCCATGGCGGGGGGGCGGAATGAGCAGTTCTTC.

This clone has just one count. The rearrangement joins TRBV5-3 to TRBJ2-3, with 7 bases that match TRBD2. TRBV5-3 is recorded as an ORF, its role being uncertain. The V segment lost 3 bases and the J segment 0 bases; nucleotides outside the gene matches: 1. This CDR3 has 14 amino acids. As DNA, the CDR3 is TGTGCCAGAAGCTCTAGCGGTAGCACAGATACGCAGTATTTT. Protein: CARSSSGSTDTQYF.

The chain has TRBV29-1 and TRBJ2-7, with D unresolved. CDR1 SQVTM and CDR2 ANQGSEA come from the germline V gene. Deletions cut 4 bases from V and 0 bases from J, with 16 bases between. The CDR3 totals 15 residues. The CDR3 here is CSVVGLTASSYEQYF. The CDR3, as DNA: TGCAGCGTTGTAGGTCTAACAGCCAGCTCCTACGAGCAGTACTTC.

The chain is built from TRBV7-8 and TRBJ1-1; D unresolved. Germline V gene sequence: CDR1 SGHVS, CDR2 FQNEAQ. Trimming pared 0 bases from V and 12 bases from J, leaving 17 bases between. The CDR3 spans 14 residues. The CDR3 DNA reads as TGTGCCAGCAGCTTAGCGGTTCTGGGCCCCAACACTTTCTTT. Protein sequence: CASSLAVLGPNTFF.

The V and J genes are TRBV5-6 and TRBJ2-1; D might be TRBD2 (6 bases). V was clipped by 5 bases and J by 0 bases, with 15 bases between them. Germline V gives CDR1 SGHDT, CDR2 YYEEEE. The CDR3 runs 16 residues. CDR3 residues: CASRTVAAISYNEQFF. CDR3 bases: TGTGCCAGCAGGACGGTAGCGGCGATCTCCTACAATGAGCAGTTCTTC.

This chain joins TRBV29-1 and TRBJ1-1, with a possible D match to TRBD1 (6 bases). Trimming took 4 bases from V and 0 from J, leaving 18 bases between them. Germline values: CDR1 SQVTM, CDR2 ANQGSEA. The CDR3 is made up of 16 amino acids. Here the CDR3 DNA reads TGCAGCGTTGCGACCCCCCGACAGGCATTGAACACTGAAGCTTTCTTT. Amino acids: CSVATPRQALNTEAFF.

This clone occurred once. The rearrangement joins TRBV2 to TRBJ2-7; 10 bases match TRBD2. The CDR3 consists of 17 residues. Germline V gene lookup returns CDR1 SNHLY and CDR2 FYNNEI. V was clipped by 3 bases and J by 7 bases; unmatched bases: 15. The CDR3 DNA reads as TGTGCCAGCAGTGACCCAGCGGGGGGGCTCTTCCTACGGGAGCAGTACTTC. It codes for CASSDPAGGLFLREQYF.

This chain uses TRBV19 with TRBJ2-2; 8 nucleotides agree with TRBD2. The CDR3 runs 17 residues. The germline gives CDR1 LNHDA, CDR2 SQIVND (reference sequence). With V trimmed by 3 bases and J by 4 bases, 10 bases remained unmatched. The CDR3 region has the DNA TGTGCCAGTAGTATTGGGAGCGGGAGATGGGGCACCGGGGAGCTGTTTTTT. Translating it yields CASSIGSGRWGTGELFF.

V is TRBV5-4 and J is TRBJ2-7, with a tentative D call TRBD2 (7 bases). Germline V CDR1 and CDR2: SGHNT, YYREEE (reference sequence). The V gene lost 0 bases and the J gene lost 6 bases, with 10 bases spanning the gap. This CDR3 spans 13 amino acids. In nucleotides, the CDR3 is TGTGCCAGCAGCTTGGAGGGGGGGCGCGAGCAGTACTTC. This gives the protein CASSLEGGREQYF.